The entry that follows covers one T cell receptor beta chain sequence. Its antigen is not identified. It was with a sample-barcoded 5' primer and a J-beta primer mix that a second PCR of roughly 6 to 12 cycles was run. TCRdb ran MiXCR on the 5' RACE reads and lists one entry per CDR3 protein. The sample shows some 1,800,000 distinct CDR3 sequences, 30% to 40% of them seen only once. This sample is part of a study of blood T cells in healthy people across ages. This CDR3 has 14 amino acids. Germline assignment: CDR1 MGHRA and CDR2 YSYEKL. Unmatched junction bases numbered 6, after V lost 4 bases and J lost 3 bases. Study-level results: The authors considered diversity estimates from one million T cells to be underestimates.

The clonotype originates from a human donor in good health. Sequenced material: blood. The chain is built from TRBV4-1 and TRBJ2-7; 7 bases align to TRBD2. CDR3 DNA sequence: TGCGCCAGCAGCCCCATGGGGAGGGTCTACGAGCAGTACTTC. Protein sequence: CASSPMGRVYEQYF.